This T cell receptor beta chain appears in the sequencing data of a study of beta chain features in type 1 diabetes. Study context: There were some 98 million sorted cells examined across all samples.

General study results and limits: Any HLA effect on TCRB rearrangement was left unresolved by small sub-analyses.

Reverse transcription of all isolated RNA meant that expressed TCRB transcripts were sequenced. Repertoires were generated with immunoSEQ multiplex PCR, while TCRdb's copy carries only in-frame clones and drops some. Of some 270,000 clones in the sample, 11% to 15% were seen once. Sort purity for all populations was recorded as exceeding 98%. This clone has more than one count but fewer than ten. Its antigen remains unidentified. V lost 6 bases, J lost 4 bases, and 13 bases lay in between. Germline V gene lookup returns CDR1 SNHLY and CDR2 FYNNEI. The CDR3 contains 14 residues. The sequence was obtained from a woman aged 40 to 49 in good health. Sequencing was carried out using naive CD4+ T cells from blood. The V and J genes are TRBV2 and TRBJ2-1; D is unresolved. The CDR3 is CASSKKGGYNEQFF. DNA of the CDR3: TGTGCCAGCAGCAAGAAAGGCGGATACAATGAGCAGTTCTTC.